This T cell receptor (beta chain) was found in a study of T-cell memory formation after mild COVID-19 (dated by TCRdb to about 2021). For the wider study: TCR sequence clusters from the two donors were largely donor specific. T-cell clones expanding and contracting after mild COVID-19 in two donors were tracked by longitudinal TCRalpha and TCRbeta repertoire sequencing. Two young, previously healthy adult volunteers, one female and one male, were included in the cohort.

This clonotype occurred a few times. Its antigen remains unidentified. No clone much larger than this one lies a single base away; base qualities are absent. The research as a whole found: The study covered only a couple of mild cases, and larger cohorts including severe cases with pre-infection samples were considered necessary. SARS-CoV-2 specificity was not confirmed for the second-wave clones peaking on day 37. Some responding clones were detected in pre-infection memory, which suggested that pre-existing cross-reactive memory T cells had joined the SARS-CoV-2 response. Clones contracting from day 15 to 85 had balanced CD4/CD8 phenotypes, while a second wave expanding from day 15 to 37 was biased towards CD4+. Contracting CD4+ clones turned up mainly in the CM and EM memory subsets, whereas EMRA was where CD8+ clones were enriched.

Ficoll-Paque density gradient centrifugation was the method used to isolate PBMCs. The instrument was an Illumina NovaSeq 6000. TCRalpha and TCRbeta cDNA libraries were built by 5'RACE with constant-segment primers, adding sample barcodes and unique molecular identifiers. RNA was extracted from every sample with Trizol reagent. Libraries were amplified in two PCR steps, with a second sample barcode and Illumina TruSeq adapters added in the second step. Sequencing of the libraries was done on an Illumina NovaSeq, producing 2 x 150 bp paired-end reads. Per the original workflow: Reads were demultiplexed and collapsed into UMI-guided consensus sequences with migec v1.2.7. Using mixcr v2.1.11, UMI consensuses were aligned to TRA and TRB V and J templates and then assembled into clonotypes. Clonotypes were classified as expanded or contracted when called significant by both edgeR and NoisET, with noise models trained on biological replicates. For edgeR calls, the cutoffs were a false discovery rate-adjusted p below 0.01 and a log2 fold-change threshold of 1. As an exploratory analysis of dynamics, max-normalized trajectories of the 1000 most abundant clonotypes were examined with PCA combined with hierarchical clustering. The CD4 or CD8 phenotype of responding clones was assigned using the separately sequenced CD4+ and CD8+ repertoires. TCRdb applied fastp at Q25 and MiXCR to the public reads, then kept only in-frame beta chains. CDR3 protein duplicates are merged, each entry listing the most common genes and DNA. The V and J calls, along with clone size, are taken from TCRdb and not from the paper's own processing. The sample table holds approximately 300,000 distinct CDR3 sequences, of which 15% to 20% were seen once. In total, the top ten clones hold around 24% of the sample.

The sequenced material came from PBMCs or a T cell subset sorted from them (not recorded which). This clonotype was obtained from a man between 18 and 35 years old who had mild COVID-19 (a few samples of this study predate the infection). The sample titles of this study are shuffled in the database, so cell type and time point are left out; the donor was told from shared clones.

At the DNA level, the sequence is TGTGCCAGCAGCCCCGCGGACAGGGGCAAGGGCTACACCTTC. It codes for CASSPADRGKGYTF. The V and J segments used are TRBV12-3 or TRBV12-4 and TRBJ1-2, and TRBD1 matches 9 of the central bases. The CDR3 runs 14 residues from the cysteine to the phenylalanine. Only the CDR3 region is kept as DNA, spanning 42 bases read in frame from base 1. Ends trimmed: V by 6 bases, J by 8 bases; bases unmatched to a gene: 10.